The 5 T cell receptor beta chains below come from one sample, sequenced in a study of T cells in Graves' hyperthyroidism and ophthalmopathy (dated by TCRdb to about 2019). The receptor library was made with multiplex PCR. Sequencing relied on an Illumina HiSeq 2000. The TCR beta CDR3 regions were amplified from RNA transcripts. A first-round RT-PCR of the TCR CDR3 used the HTBI primer set with the Qiagen OneStep RT-PCR kit. Through fastp at Q25 and MiXCR, TCRdb rebuilt clones from the public reads, retaining in-frame beta chains. Each CDR3 protein gets just one entry, which takes the most common genes and DNA from the rows behind it. In this sample the table shows 400,000 or so distinct CDR3 sequences, about 14% of which occur a single time. The top ten clonotypes cover 25% to 30% of the sample. Sequencing was carried out using blood. The receptors stem from a man between 45 and 60 years old with Graves' ophthalmopathy.

This clonotype showed up just a few times. The chain employs TRBV27 and TRBJ2-3; 16 nucleotides match TRBD2. Per the germline V gene, CDR1 is MNHEY and CDR2 is SMNVEV (reference sequence). The V gene end was trimmed by 6 bases and the J gene end by 9 bases; junction bases not matched to a gene: 6. This CDR3 region has 15 residues. CDR3 amino acids: CASRDGTSGRVTQYF. The CDR3 DNA sequence: TGTGCCAGCAGAGATGGGACTAGCGGGAGGGTAACGCAGTATTTT.

There are many counts of this clonotype. The chain recombines TRBV7-9 with TRBJ2-2; 7 bases match TRBD1. The trim removed 4 bases at V and 4 bases at J, leaving 6 bases unmatched. From germline, CDR1 is SEHNR and CDR2 FQNEAQ (reference sequence). CDR3 length: 15 residues. CDR3 sequence (DNA): TGTGCCAGCAGCTACCTGACAGGGCTCACCGGGGAGCTGTTTTTT. Its translation: CASSYLTGLTGELFF. Full variable domain (missing parts from reference TRBV7-9 and TRBJ2-2): DTGVSQNPRHKITKRGQNVTFRCDPISEHNRLYWYRQTLGQGPEFLTYFQNEAQLEKSRLLSDRFSAERPKGSFSTLEIQRTEQGDSAMYLCASSYLTGLTGELFFGEGSRLTVL.

This clonotype showed up many times. The V gene is TRBV3-1, the J gene TRBJ2-7, with D unresolved. The CDR3 is 14 amino acids. The germline V gene encodes CDR1 LGHDT and CDR2 YNNKEL (reference sequence). Trimming stripped 1 base from V and 1 base from J, with 8 bases between. Here the CDR3 reads CASSQAPRSYEQYF. For the CDR3, the DNA is TGTGCCAGCAGCCAAGCCCCTAGGTCCTACGAGCAGTACTTC.

This clonotype turned up a few times. CDR3 sequence reads: CASGEYTDTQYF. CDR3 nucleotide sequence: TGTGCCAGCGGAGAATACACAGATACGCAGTATTTT. The chain is built from TRBV2 and TRBJ2-3; D gene ambiguous. The CDR3 is 12 amino acids. V lost 8 bases and J lost 2, with 8 bases in between. Looked up from germline, CDR1 is SNHLY and CDR2 is FYNNEI.

In its sample, this clonotype was seen many times. J is TRBJ2-1 and V is TRBV5-1; a possible D gene is TRBD2 (6 bases). The CDR3 extends over 15 amino acids. Per germline, CDR1 SGHRS and CDR2 YFSETQ. V gave up 1 base and J gave up 5 bases, with 13 bases separating them. The CDR3 DNA follows: TGCGCCAGCAGCTTGAGGGCTAGCGCCGACAATGAGCAGTTCTTC. Translated: CASSLRASADNEQFF.